This TCR beta chain was recorded in a study of T cell changes during pregnancy in multiple sclerosis. Repertoires were generated with immunoSEQ multiplex PCR, while TCRdb's copy carries only in-frame clones and drops some. Of roughly 40,000 clones listed, roughly 90% are singletons. This CDR3 contains 11 residues. Germline assignment: CDR1 MNHEY and CDR2 SVGAGI. Trimming pared 8 bases from V and 6 bases from J, leaving 11 bases between. This clone was detected only once. The J gene is TRBJ2-7, the V gene TRBV6-5, with D possibly TRBD2 on 6 matching bases. Sequences were derived from CD8+ T cells from peripheral blood mononuclear cells, sampled in the first trimester of pregnancy. This clonotype originated in a female donor with multiple sclerosis, enrolled in a pregnancy study. The CDR3 is CASYDGSEQYF. The DNA of the CDR3 is TGTGCCAGCTATGACGGGAGCGAGCAGTACTTC.